Listed below are T cell receptor beta chains from one sample, sequenced in a study of T cell repertoires in cytomegalovirus infection. MiXCR was run by TCRdb on the reads, yielding one entry per CDR3 protein. The sample lists 250,000 to 300,000 distinct CDR3 sequences; around 20% were seen once. These receptors are not linked to any known antigen. This material consisted of cultured PBMCs, taken from culture after CMV antigen stimulation. These receptors were obtained from a human donor in good health (CMV status not recorded). Some clones in this sample may be carry-over from other donors' samples. The CDR3 runs from the conserved cysteine through the conserved F or W. A D gene is named only where the DNA matches it firmly. Clone sizes are given selectively: once, few, many, or a class where the clone is expanded.

TRBV7-2	many	TRBJ2-3	15	NA	CASSLVLSGTDTQYF	TGTGCCAGCAGCTTAGTCCTTAGCGGCACAGATACGCAGTATTTT
TRBV7-2	many	TRBJ2-1	17	NA	CASSPRMGAGRSNEQFF	TGTGCCAGCAGCCCCAGGATGGGGGCGGGGAGGTCCAATGAGCAGTTCTTC
TRBV6-1	few	TRBJ1-5	12	NA	CASMAGSQPQHF	TGTGCCAGCATGGCGGGTAGTCAGCCCCAGCATTTT
TRBV19	NA	TRBJ2-1	16	TRBD2	CASSTRTSGYYNEQFF	TGTGCCAGTAGTACTAGGACTAGCGGGTATTACAATGAGCAGTTCTTC
TRBV9	NA	TRBJ2-1	15	NA	CAGRATGTDYNEQFF	TGTGCCGGCAGGGCTACCGGGACCGACTACAATGAGCAGTTCTTC
TRBV10-3	NA	TRBJ1-1	14	NA	CAISEGGGYTEAFF	TGTGCCATCAGTGAAGGAGGAGGGTACACTGAAGCTTTCTTT
TRBV24-1	few	TRBJ2-6	16	TRBD1	CATRGTGEDGANVLTF	TGTGCCACCAGGGGGACAGGCGAAGACGGGGCCAACGTCCTGACTTTC
TRBV3-1	NA	TRBJ2-1	12	TRBD1	CASSQRQGGQFF	TGTGCCAGCAGCCAACGACAGGGGGGGCAGTTCTTC
TRBV30	NA	TRBJ1-2	14	NA	CAWSEPISGRGYTF	TGTGCCTGGAGTGAACCCATCTCGGGGAGGGGCTACACCTTC
TRBV4-3	many	TRBJ2-1	15	NA	CASSQVTPLYNEQFF	TGCGCCAGCAGCCAAGTGACTCCTCTCTACAATGAGCAGTTCTTC
TRBV30	NA	TRBJ1-4	13	NA	CACQQATNEKLFF	TGTGCCTGCCAACAGGCAACTAATGAAAAACTGTTTTTT
TRBV2	NA	TRBJ1-1	13	NA	CASTVGQNTEAFF	TGTGCCAGCACCGTGGGGCAGAACACTGAAGCTTTCTTT
TRBV5-5	NA	TRBJ1-1	14	NA	CASSPAGVGTEAFF	TGTGCCAGCAGCCCGGCGGGGGTCGGCACTGAAGCTTTCTTT
TRBV14	NA	TRBJ2-1	15	TRBD2	CASSPYGSGRSEQFF	TGTGCCAGCAGCCCTTACGGTAGCGGGAGAAGTGAGCAGTTCTTC
TRBV12-3/TRBV12-4	NA	TRBJ2-5	13	NA	CASRPPNQETQYF	TGTGCCAGCAGGCCCCCGAACCAAGAGACCCAGTACTTC
TRBV6-5	many	TRBJ2-4	15	NA	CASSPSAVAKNIQYF	TGTGCCAGCAGTCCCTCGGCAGTAGCCAAAAACATTCAGTACTTC
TRBV6-6	once	TRBJ1-5	13	NA	CASTFNSNQPQHF	TGTGCCAGCACCTTCAATAGCAATCAGCCCCAGCATTTT
TRBV7-2	many	TRBJ2-5	14	NA	CASSLGRTEETQYF	TGTGCCAGCAGCTTAGGGCGGACAGAAGAGACCCAGTACTTC
TRBV7-6	NA	TRBJ2-3	15	NA	CASSSISSSTDTQYF	TGTGCCAGCAGTTCAATCAGTTCGAGCACAGATACGCAGTATTTT
TRBV12-3/TRBV12-4	many	TRBJ2-1	15	TRBD2	CASSSSGPFYNEQFF	TGTGCCAGCAGTTCTAGCGGGCCTTTCTACAATGAGCAGTTCTTC
TRBV7-2	many	TRBJ1-3	15	NA	CASTSTGVSGNTIYF	TGTGCCAGCACCTCGACGGGGGTCTCTGGAAACACCATATATTTT
TRBV25-1	NA	TRBJ2-1	17	NA	CASSEYLGGSSYNEQFF	TGTGCCAGCAGTGAATATCTGGGCGGGTCCTCCTACAATGAGCAGTTCTTC
TRBV28	few	TRBJ1-1	14	TRBD1	CASSLWQGAAEAFF	TGTGCCAGCAGTTTATGGCAGGGGGCAGCTGAAGCTTTCTTT
TRBV11-2	once	TRBJ2-1	10	NA	CASGTHEQFF	TGTGCCAGCGGGACCCATGAGCAGTTCTTC
TRBV2	NA	TRBJ2-4	16	NA	CASSDFWAGTKNIQYF	TGTGCCAGCAGTGACTTTTGGGCGGGAACCAAAAACATTCAGTACTTC
TRBV2	once	TRBJ2-1	11	NA	CASSELLEQFF	TGTGCCAGCAGTGAGCTTTTGGAGCAGTTCTTC
TRBV7-8	few	TRBJ1-1	15	TRBD1	CASSARGQGRTEAFF	TGTGCCAGCAGCGCCAGGGGGCAGGGGAGGACTGAAGCTTTCTTT
TRBV12-3/TRBV12-4	NA	TRBJ2-5	14	NA	CASSPLPGGETQYF	TGTGCCAGCAGTCCGCTCCCAGGAGGAGAGACCCAGTACTTC
TRBV6-2/TRBV6-3	few	TRBJ2-1	14	NA	CASSPPPGGGKQFF	TGTGCCAGCAGTCCCCCCCCCGGAGGGGGAAAGCAGTTCTTC
TRBV30	many	TRBJ2-2	15	TRBD2	CAWGEGLLNTGELFF	TGTGCCTGGGGGGAGGGACTCCTTAACACCGGGGAGCTGTTTTTT
TRBV19	NA	TRBJ1-1	15	NA	CASSIPGGANTEAFF	TGTGCCAGTAGTATCCCTGGGGGTGCGAACACTGAAGCTTTCTTT
TRBV5-4	NA	TRBJ1-1	16	NA	CASSLAGSGAGTEAFF	TGTGCCAGCAGCTTGGCCGGGTCAGGGGCGGGCACTGAAGCTTTCTTT